This entry lists 23 T cell receptor beta chains sequenced from one sample in a study of T cell responses to AZD1222 COVID-19 vaccine. This table comes from immunoSEQ multiplex PCR, and its TCRdb copy is limited to in-frame clones, with some not included. The table lists about 100,000 clones, roughly 83% of them singletons. The starting material was peripheral blood, obtained on day 0 of AZD1222 vaccination. Receptors originate from an adult in good health.

This rearrangement joins TRBV19 to TRBJ2-3, with D possibly being TRBD2 (7 bases). The CDR3 has 15 residues. Germline V gene lookup returns CDR1 LNHDA and CDR2 SQIVND (reference sequence). Trimming took 9 bases from V and 4 from J, leaving 20 bases between them. The DNA for the CDR3 is TGTGCCAGCGCCCTAGAGGGGGGGGCCCCAGATACGCAGTATTTT. It yields the protein CASALEGGAPDTQYF.

The chain uses TRBV19 and TRBJ2-2; 8 bases map to TRBD2. CDR3 length: 16 amino acids. Germline lookup yields CDR1 LNHDA and CDR2 SQIVND (reference sequence). V lost 3 bases, J lost 5 bases, and 8 bases stayed unmatched. The DNA of the CDR3 is TGTGCCAGTAGTATGAGGACTAGCCAGGGGACCGGGGAGCTGTTTTTT. It encodes CASSMRTSQGTGELFF.

The chain has TRBV7-2 and TRBJ1-2; possibly TRBD1 for D (5 bases). Trimming left V 1 base short and J 5 bases short, with 14 bases between. CDR1 SGHTA and CDR2 FQGNSA come from the germline V gene. The length of the CDR3 is 15 residues. The DNA of the CDR3 is TGTGCCAGCAGCTTAGGAGGGGTTGGTGGGTATGGCTACACCTTC. Amino acids: CASSLGGVGGYGYTF.

Points on this clone: Since no conserved phenylalanine or tryptophan closes the CDR3, a read error is the likely cause. The DNA is left out, because the CDR3 cannot be placed on it with certainty; the CDR3 is given as TCRdb lists it. V and J are TRBV11-3 and TRBJ1-1; the table's D gene call, TRBD1, was not cross checked with the DNA. The CDR3 totals 14 residues, both ends included. Germline V gene lookup returns CDR1 SGHNT and CDR2 YENEEA. CDR3 sequence reads: CASSHTGAPLLWFT.

The chain joins TRBV18 to TRBJ1-1; 7 bases are shared with TRBD1. CDR3 length: 16 amino acids. Germline CDR1 and CDR2: KGHSH and LQKENI. Germline trimming cut 0 bases from V and 8 bases from J; bases unmatched to any gene: 12. The CDR3 loop reads CASSPPGRGQGVEAFF. The CDR3 DNA follows: TGTGCCAGCTCACCACCTGGTAGGGGGCAAGGAGTGGAAGCTTTCTTT.

The gene calls are TRBV7-2 and TRBJ2-7; TRBD2 aligns across 14 bases. This CDR3 is built from 16 residues. CDR1 SGHTA and CDR2 FQGNSA come from the germline V gene. The J segment lost 5 bases and the V segment lost 4 bases, leaving 7 bases of the junction unmatched. CDR3 protein: CASSSGLAGALHEQYF. The CDR3 bases are TGTGCCAGCAGCTCGGGACTAGCGGGAGCCCTCCACGAGCAGTACTTC.

This clone appeared a few times. The chain joins TRBV28 to TRBJ2-7; D perhaps matches TRBD2 (6 bases). V gave up 3 bases and J gave up 3 bases, with 18 bases separating them. Germline lookup yields CDR1 MDHEN and CDR2 SYDVKM. CDR3 length: 16 amino acids. CDR3 region: CASSFEASGGIYEQYF. The CDR3 DNA reads TGTGCCAGCAGTTTTGAAGCCAGTGGGGGGATCTACGAGCAGTACTTC.

V usage is TRBV7-9 and J usage is TRBJ2-7; 10 nucleotides line up with TRBD1. CDR1 SEHNR and CDR2 FQNEAQ come from the germline V gene (reference sequence). The junction had 9 bases not matched to a gene; V was cut back by 4 bases and J by 3 bases. This CDR3 is built from 16 residues. CDR3 region: CASSYGTGVGVYEQYF. CDR3 DNA sequence: TGTGCCAGCAGCTATGGGACAGGGGTTGGGGTCTACGAGCAGTACTTC.

The V call is TRBV12-5, the J call TRBJ1-5; D gene ambiguous. Germline CDR1 reads LGHNT; CDR2 reads FRNRAP. The CDR3 is made up of 13 amino acids. V was pared by 1 base and J by 7 bases, with 8 bases between. The CDR3 reads CASGLEGFQPQHF. In DNA, the CDR3 is TGTGCTAGTGGTTTGGAAGGGTTCCAGCCCCAGCATTTT.

This clone showed up just once. The V and J genes are TRBV7-2 and TRBJ1-2; D gene ambiguous. Trimming removed 10 bases at V and 5 bases at J, with 14 bases between. The CDR3 totals 12 residues. CDR1 is SGHTA and CDR2 is FQGNSA in the germline V gene. The DNA of the CDR3 is TGTGCCATAGGGAGCTCGATGTATGGCTACACCTTC. As protein: CAIGSSMYGYTF. The entire variable domain, with the rest obtained from reference TRBV7-2 and TRBJ1-2, is as follows: GAGVSQSPSNKVTEKGKDVELRCDPISGHTALYWYRQSLGQGLEFLIYFQGNSAPDKSGLPSDRFSAERTGGSVSTLTIQRTQQEDSAVYLCAIGSSMYGYTFGSGTRLTVV.

The chain carries TRBV5-1 and TRBJ2-1, with 8 bases fitting TRBD1. Germline CDR1 reads SGHRS; CDR2 reads YFSETQ. This CDR3 is 15 amino acids long. Losses at the gene ends were 0 bases for V and 4 bases for J; bases not matched to a gene: 3. CDR3 region: CASSLEGTGYNEQFF. Written as DNA, the CDR3 is TGCGCCAGCAGCTTGGAGGGGACAGGATACAATGAGCAGTTCTTC. Together with reference TRBV5-1 and TRBJ2-1, the CDR3 gives the full variable domain: KAGVTQTPRYLIKTRGQQVTLSCSPISGHRSVSWYQQTPGQGLQFLFEYFSETQRNKGNFPGRFSGRQFSNSRSEMNVSTLELGDSALYLCASSLEGTGYNEQFFGPGTRLTVL.

The chain couples TRBV28 to TRBJ1-1; D perhaps matches TRBD1 (6 bases). V lost 5 bases to trimming and J lost 6 bases, with 16 bases between them. This CDR3 spans 14 amino acids. The germline gives CDR1 MDHEN, CDR2 SYDVKM. In DNA, the CDR3 is TGTGCCAGCAGTCTTTCCACAGGGAATGCTGAAGCTTTCTTT. Amino acid sequence: CASSLSTGNAEAFF.

The rearrangement uses TRBV27 and TRBJ1-6, with 7 nucleotides matching TRBD1. Germline V lookup: CDR1 MNHEY, CDR2 SMNVEV (reference sequence). The CDR3 length is 15 residues. V was pared by 6 bases and J by 7 bases, with 9 bases of the junction left unmatched. This CDR3 is CASRSGTARNSPLHF. Written as DNA, the CDR3 is TGTGCCAGCAGATCTGGGACAGCGAGAAATTCACCCCTCCACTTT.

The chain links TRBV6-1 to TRBJ1-5; D uncertain. Deletions cut 2 bases from V and 7 bases from J, with 6 bases between. Germline V CDR1 and CDR2: MNHNS, SASEGT. The CDR3 covers 12 residues. The CDR3 nucleotides read TGTGCCAGCAGTGAAAGGCAGCAGCCCCAGCATTTT. Translation gives CASSERQQPQHF.

The chain carries TRBV13 and TRBJ1-1; 7 bases line up with TRBD1. Germline V gene sequence: CDR1 PRHDT, CDR2 FYEKMQ (reference sequence). CDR3 length equals 11 residues. Losses at the gene ends were 5 bases for V and 10 bases for J; bases not matched to a gene: 4. The CDR3 DNA follows: TGTGCCAGCAGCGAGGGGGCTCGAGCTTTCTTT. Residues: CASSEGARAFF.

V and J are TRBV3-1 (or the pseudogene TRBV3-2) and TRBJ2-7; either TRBD1 or TRBD2 may fit D (5 bases each). Trimming removed 3 bases at V and 2 bases at J, with 11 bases between. Germline CDR1 LGHDT, CDR2 YNNKEL (reference sequence). The CDR3 consists of 14 residues. CDR3 DNA sequence: TGTGCCAGCAGCCAGACCGGGACCACCTACGAGCAGTACGTC. Translated: CASSQTGTTYEQYV.

The chain has TRBV11-3 and TRBJ2-2; 8 bases are shared with TRBD1. V trimming: 8 bases; J trimming: 1 base; junction bases outside the gene matches: 3. CDR1 is SGHNT, CDR2 YENEEA, per germline. The CDR3 is made up of 14 amino acids. The CDR3 spells CASQGQGNTGELFF. CDR3 bases: TGTGCCAGCCAAGGACAGGGGAACACCGGGGAGCTGTTTTTT.

The genes are TRBV10-3 and TRBJ2-2, with TRBD1 matching over 9 bases. CDR3 length: 16 amino acids. V gave up 2 bases and J gave up 4 bases; unmatched junction bases: 5. Germline CDR1 is ENHRY and CDR2 is SYGVKD. The CDR3 region is CAISEPGQGGTGELFF. Written as DNA, the CDR3 is TGTGCCATCAGTGAGCCGGGACAGGGTGGCACCGGGGAGCTGTTTTTT.

This rearrangement joins TRBV20-1 to TRBJ1-5; D remains unclear. The CDR3 totals 13 residues. Trimming took 3 bases from V and 6 from J, leaving 12 bases between them. CDR1 and CDR2 from the germline V gene are DFQATT and SNEGSKA (reference sequence). The CDR3 nucleotides are TGCAGTGCTAGTATTGTACCTTCTCAGCCCCAGCATTTT. It codes for CSASIVPSQPQHF.

The V and J genes are TRBV7-9 and TRBJ1-2; tentatively, D is TRBD1 (6 bases). The CDR3 has 16 amino acids. The germline V and J ends were trimmed by 5 bases and 4 bases, with 20 bases remaining between them. Germline V gene lookup returns CDR1 SEHNR and CDR2 FQNEAQ (reference sequence). CDR3 DNA: TGTGCCAGCAGCCCCAGTGGGACACGACTCATCTATGGCTACACCTTC. Residues: CASSPSGTRLIYGYTF.

CDR3 residues: CASGSRSGGAGDTQYF. DNA of the CDR3: TGTGCTAGTGGTTCCCGAAGCGGGGGGGCCGGAGATACGCAGTATTTT. V is TRBV12-5 and J is TRBJ2-3, with 10 bases that match TRBD2. The CDR3 consists of 16 residues. Germline lookup yields CDR1 LGHNT and CDR2 FRNRAP. Trimming took 4 bases from V and 5 from J; bases not matched to a gene: 9.

This clone has only one observation. This rearrangement joins TRBV5-4 to TRBJ1-3, with 8 positions matching TRBD1. The germline gives CDR1 SGHNT, CDR2 YYREEE (reference sequence). V lost 3 bases to trimming and J lost 4 bases; unmatched junction nucleotides: 3. The CDR3 loop spans 14 amino acids. The CDR3 loop is CASSSQGEGNTIYF. CDR3 DNA: TGTGCCAGCAGCTCACAGGGGGAAGGAAACACCATATATTTT.

The chain uses TRBV10-1 and TRBJ1-5; D not certain. CDR3 length: 18 residues. The V gene lost 0 bases and the J gene lost 9 bases, with 24 bases spanning the gap. Germline CDR1 reads WNHNN; CDR2 reads SYGVQD (reference sequence). CDR3 sequence: CASSESESRGPRERPQHF. The CDR3, as DNA: TGCGCCAGCAGTGAGTCCGAGTCACGGGGTCCCCGGGAAAGGCCCCAGCATTTT.